The next 10 T cell receptor beta chains were all read from a single sample in a study of cytomegalovirus exposure and HLA in healthy donors. Primers included in the PCR were 60 Vbeta and 13 Jbeta primers. Profiling relied on immunoSEQ multiplex PCR, and the TCRdb table lists in-frame clones only, not all of them. The data hold around 300,000 clones, with 80% to 90% observed a single time. The sequenced material came from PBMCs. All receptors derive from a woman in her thirties or forties in good health and CMV-seropositive.

The chain links TRBV9 to TRBJ1-1; D unclear. This CDR3 comprises 14 residues. The germline V gene has CDR1 SGDLS and CDR2 YYNGEE. V shed 0 bases and J shed 6 bases, with 12 bases lying between them. CDR3: CASSVEQRSAEAFF. CDR3 in DNA: TGTGCCAGCAGCGTAGAACAGCGGAGCGCTGAAGCTTTCTTT.

This sequence joins TRBV14 and TRBJ1-2; 9 bases align to TRBD1. The CDR3 has 16 amino acids. The germline V gene encodes CDR1 SGHDN and CDR2 FVKESK. J was trimmed by 4 bases and V by 4 bases; bases with no gene match: 10. CDR3 in DNA: TGTGCCAGCAGCCGCACCGGGACAGGGACTGGCTATGGCTACACCTTC. Amino acids: CASSRTGTGTGYGYTF.

V gene TRBV27 combines with J gene TRBJ1-1; 9 nucleotides agree with TRBD1. The CDR3 runs 18 residues. Germline V lookup: CDR1 MNHEY, CDR2 SMNVEV (reference sequence). The trim removed 9 bases at V and 4 bases at J, leaving 21 bases unmatched. The CDR3 protein is CASYPPRGTGNASTEAFF. CDR3 DNA sequence: TGTGCCAGTTATCCCCCTCGAGGGACAGGGAATGCGAGCACTGAAGCTTTCTTT.

This chain links TRBV10-3 with TRBJ1-1; D is undetermined. The CDR3 consists of 12 residues. V lost 3 bases, J lost 5 bases, and 7 bases lay in between. Germline CDR1 reads ENHRY; CDR2 reads SYGVKD. CDR3 in DNA: TGTGCCATCAGTGACTCGGGAACTGAAGCTTTCTTT. Translated, it gives CAISDSGTEAFF.

This clone was picked up a small number of times. The chain employs TRBV18 and TRBJ1-2, with TRBD1 as a possible D gene (5 bases). V was trimmed by 3 bases and J by 0 bases, leaving 11 bases between them. Germline V CDR1 and CDR2: KGHSH, LQKENI. CDR3 size: 15 residues. CDR3 in amino acids: CASSPGGGANYGYTF. CDR3 nucleotide sequence: TGTGCCAGCTCACCCGGCGGGGGGGCTAACTATGGCTACACCTTC.

This chain connects TRBV19 to TRBJ1-4; perhaps TRBD1 as D (5 bases). The CDR3 covers 16 residues. V was shortened by 6 bases and J by 8 bases, with 22 bases between the two germline ends. The germline V gene has CDR1 LNHDA and CDR2 SQIVND (reference sequence). The CDR3 loop reads CASRGKGSTSMEKLFF. The CDR3 bases are TGTGCCAGTAGGGGGAAGGGGTCCACTTCGATGGAAAAACTGTTTTTT.

The V gene is TRBV19, the J gene TRBJ2-7; TRBD2 matches at 13 bases. From germline, CDR1 is LNHDA and CDR2 SQIVND (reference sequence). This CDR3 has 16 amino acids. J lost 2 bases, V lost 4 bases, and 5 bases had no gene match. CDR3 coding DNA: TGTGCCAGTAGTACGGGACTAGCGGGACCTACCTACGAGCAGTACTTC. Residues: CASSTGLAGPTYEQYF.

The chain couples TRBV30 to TRBJ2-3; 10 bases are shared with TRBD1. V trimming: 0 bases; J trimming: 6 bases; junction bases outside the gene matches: 3. The CDR3 consists of 14 residues. CDR1 is GTSNPN, CDR2 SVGIG, per germline (reference sequence). CDR3 protein: CAWSVRQGADTQYF. In DNA, the CDR3 is TGTGCCTGGAGTGTACGACAGGGGGCGGATACGCAGTATTTT.

This chain links TRBV7-3 with TRBJ1-1; TRBD1 matches at 9 bases. The V and J ends lost 0 bases and 1 base, in that order; junction bases with no gene match: 0. Germline CDR1 and CDR2: SGHTA and FQGTGA. The CDR3 totals 15 residues. The CDR3 here is CASSLTGQGNTEAFF. The CDR3, as DNA: TGTGCCAGCAGCTTAACGGGACAGGGGAACACTGAAGCTTTCTTT.

This clone was observed a handful of times. The gene calls are TRBV6-4 and TRBJ2-3; 16 nucleotides match TRBD2. CDR1 and CDR2 (germline): MRHNA, SNTAGT. CDR3 length equals 16 residues. The V segment lost 5 bases and the J segment 4 bases; nucleotides outside the gene matches: 3. CDR3 nucleotide sequence: TGTGCCAGCAGTCTGGGACTAGCGGGAGGGGCAGATACGCAGTATTTT. Its translation: CASSLGLAGGADTQYF.